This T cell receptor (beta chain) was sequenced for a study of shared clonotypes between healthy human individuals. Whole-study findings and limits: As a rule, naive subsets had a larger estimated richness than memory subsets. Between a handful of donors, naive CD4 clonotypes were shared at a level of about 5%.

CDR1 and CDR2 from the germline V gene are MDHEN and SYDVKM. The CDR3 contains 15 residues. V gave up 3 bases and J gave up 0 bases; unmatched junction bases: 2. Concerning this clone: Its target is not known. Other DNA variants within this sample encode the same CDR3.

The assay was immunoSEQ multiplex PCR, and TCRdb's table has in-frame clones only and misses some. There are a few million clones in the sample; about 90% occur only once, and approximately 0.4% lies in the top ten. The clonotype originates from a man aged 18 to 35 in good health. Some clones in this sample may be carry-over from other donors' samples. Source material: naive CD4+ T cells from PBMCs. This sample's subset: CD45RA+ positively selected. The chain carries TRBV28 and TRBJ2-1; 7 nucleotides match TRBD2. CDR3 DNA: TGTGCCAGCAGTTTGGGAGGGAGCTCCTACAATGAGCAGTTCTTC. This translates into CASSLGGSSYNEQFF.